The rows below give T cell receptor beta chains drawn from one sample of a study of blood T cells in healthy people across ages. In TCRdb, the 5' RACE reads were re-called with MiXCR into one record per CDR3 protein. The sample has over 600,000 distinct CDR3 sequences, more than 50% seen once. The sequencing input was blood. Every receptor here comes from a man aged 40-50 years in good health. Both conserved end residues are part of each CDR3. The D gene is left open where the match is weak. For some rows the clone size is stated as once, few or many, or as a class when expanded; others skip it.

CATGASGANVLTF TGTGCCACAGGGGCCTCTGGGGCCAACGTCCTGACTTTC TRBJ2-6 TRBV12-3/TRBV12-4 - few
CASRSGGTYEQYF TGTGCCAGCAGGTCCGGGGGGACCTACGAGCAGTACTTC TRBJ2-7 TRBV7-6 TRBD2 few
CSASGLRGTGTYEQYF TGCAGTGCTAGTGGTCTCCGGGGGACAGGAACCTACGAGCAGTACTTC TRBJ2-7 TRBV20-1 TRBD1 -
CASGSGTDTQYF TGTGCCAGCGGCAGCGGGACCGATACGCAGTATTTT TRBJ2-3 TRBV6-5 TRBD2 -
CASSEDSTRYTDTQYF TGTGCCAGCAGTGAAGATTCCACAAGATACACAGATACGCAGTATTTT TRBJ2-3 TRBV6-1 - -
CATRTPGGTDTQYF TGTGCCACGAGAACCCCGGGGGGCACAGATACGCAGTATTTT TRBJ2-3 TRBV15 - -
CASSVGPGAYEQYF TGTGCCAGCAGCGTAGGCCCGGGGGCCTACGAGCAGTACTTC TRBJ2-7 TRBV9 - few
CATAAGGYNEQFF TGTGCCACTGCTGCAGGTGGATACAATGAGCAGTTCTTC TRBJ2-1 TRBV27 - -
CTSSPNAQETQYF TGTACCAGCTCACCGAACGCCCAAGAGACCCAGTACTTC TRBJ2-5 TRBV18 - -
CASSKQGIEQYF TGCGCCAGCAGCAAACAGGGGATTGAGCAGTACTTC TRBJ2-7 TRBV5-1 TRBD1 few
CASSEAPRDSPLHF TGTGCCAGCAGTGAAGCTCCGAGGGATTCACCCCTCCACTTT TRBJ1-6 TRBV6-1 - -
CASSQGASGYNEQFF TGTGCCAGCAGCCAAGGCGCTAGCGGTTACAATGAGCAGTTCTTC TRBJ2-1 TRBV4-2 TRBD2 -
CATQHGDRGQETQYF TGTGCCACGCAACATGGGGACAGGGGGCAAGAGACCCAGTACTTC TRBJ2-5 TRBV7-8 TRBD1 -
CSVDKLGHHYEQYF TGCAGCGTTGATAAACTCGGACACCACTACGAGCAGTACTTC TRBJ2-7 TRBV29-1 - -
CASTSAGVAEAFF TGTGCCAGCACCTCAGCTGGGGTAGCTGAAGCTTTCTTT TRBJ1-1 TRBV7-9 - -
CSVEDRLAGTDTQYF TGCAGCGTTGAAGATAGGCTAGCGGGCACAGATACGCAGTATTTT TRBJ2-3 TRBV29-1 TRBD2 many
CAISESGGLDTEAFF TGTGCCATCAGTGAGTCGGGGGGGCTTGACACTGAAGCTTTCTTT TRBJ1-1 TRBV10-3 - -
CASSSRGLLAGGPLEFYEQFF TGTGCCAGCAGTTCCCGGGGGCTACTAGCGGGAGGGCCCCTTGAATTCTATGAGCAGTTCTTC TRBJ2-1 TRBV27 TRBD2 -
CASSLRTSSYEQYF TGTGCCAGCAGCCTCCGGACTAGCAGCTATGAGCAGTACTTC TRBJ2-5 TRBV7-9 TRBD2 -
CASSPEGPGSGANVLTF TGTGCCAGCTCACCGGAGGGCCCTGGCTCTGGGGCCAACGTCCTGACTTTC TRBJ2-6 TRBV18 - -
CASSQVLAKNIQYF TGCGCCAGCAGCCAAGTACTAGCCAAAAACATTCAGTACTTC TRBJ2-4 TRBV4-3 - few
CASSVALGQGTGETQYF TGTGCCAGCAGCGTAGCCCTGGGACAGGGGACCGGTGAGACCCAGTACTTC TRBJ2-5 TRBV9 TRBD1 -
CAISEDGIQETQYF TGTGCCATCAGTGAGGACGGCATACAAGAGACCCAGTACTTC TRBJ2-5 TRBV10-3 - -
CSTTETQYF TGCAGTACCACAGAGACGCAGTATTTT TRBJ2-3 TRBV20-1 - -
CASSLRGVRTGELFF TGTGCCAGCAGCTTAAGGGGGGTCCGGACCGGGGAGCTGTTTTTT TRBJ2-2 TRBV7-2 - -
CASSSGRGPTSGYNEQFF TGTGCCAGCAGTAGCGGGCGGGGACCGACTAGCGGTTACAATGAGCAGTTCTTC TRBJ2-1 TRBV12-3/TRBV12-4 TRBD2 few
CASSLGDRGLPVVQRTQYF TGTGCCAGCAGTTTGGGGGACAGGGGGCTTCCAGTCGTTCAGCGCACGCAGTATTTT TRBJ2-3 TRBV27 TRBD1 -
CASSVGGQFGYGYTF TGTGCCAGCAGCGTAGGGGGACAGTTCGGGTATGGCTACACCTTC TRBJ1-2 TRBV9 TRBD1 once
CSASRGLYEKLFF TGCAGTGCTAGTCGGGGGTTGTATGAAAAACTGTTTTTT TRBJ1-4 TRBV20-1 - -
CASSQDSRTGVEKLFF TGTGCCAGCAGCCAAGACAGCCGGACAGGGGTTGAAAAACTGTTTTTT TRBJ1-4 TRBV4-2 TRBD1 -
CASSWSLAGSSYNEQFF TGCGCCAGCAGCTGGTCACTAGCGGGGAGCTCCTACAATGAGCAGTTCTTC TRBJ2-1 TRBV5-1 TRBD2 -
CASSGDLAGGPRVYEQYF TGTGCCAGCAGCGGGGACCTAGCGGGAGGCCCTAGAGTATACGAGCAGTACTTC TRBJ2-7 TRBV11-3 TRBD2 -
CSAGKTSGSTDTQYF TGCAGTGCTGGGAAGACTAGCGGCAGCACAGATACGCAGTATTTT TRBJ2-3 TRBV20-1 TRBD2 -
CSVASDANEQFF TGCAGCGTCGCCTCGGACGCCAATGAGCAGTTCTTC TRBJ2-1 TRBV29-1 - few
CSAIGQGDSPLHF TGCAGTGCGATCGGACAGGGGGATTCACCCCTCCACTTT TRBJ1-6 TRBV20-1 TRBD1 few
CASSLLPTELYNEQFF TGTGCCAGCAGTCTCCTTCCGACTGAGCTCTACAATGAGCAGTTCTTC TRBJ2-1 TRBV6-5 - -
CSALDRRANYGYTF TGCAGTGCTTTGGACAGGCGTGCTAACTATGGCTACACCTTC TRBJ1-2 TRBV20-1 TRBD1 few
CASWGGGGSTEAFF TGTGCCAGCTGGGGTGGGGGGGGGAGCACTGAAGCTTTCTTT TRBJ1-1 TRBV6-5 - few
CASSLFGQGAESPLHF TGTGCCAGCAGTTTATTCGGTCAGGGGGCAGAATCACCCCTCCACTTT TRBJ1-6 TRBV27 TRBD1 -
CASRDGTGGIYEQYF TGTGCCAGCAGGGACGGGACAGGGGGTATTTACGAGCAGTACTTC TRBJ2-7 TRBV2 TRBD1 -
CASSLGRTKNTGELFF TGTGCCAGCAGTTTAGGCAGGACTAAGAACACCGGGGAGCTGTTTTTT TRBJ2-2 TRBV12-3/TRBV12-4 - -
CASSFRSRGAAYNEQFF TGTGCCAGCAGTTTTCGCTCACGGGGGGCAGCCTACAATGAGCAGTTCTTC TRBJ2-1 TRBV12-3/TRBV12-4 - -
CASSFGTSAADTQYF TGTGCCAGCAGCTTCGGGACCAGCGCGGCAGATACGCAGTATTTT TRBJ2-3 TRBV7-6 - -
CATSGDSYRNYQETQYF TGTGCCACCAGTGGGGACAGCTACCGGAACTATCAAGAGACCCAGTACTTC TRBJ2-5 TRBV24-1 TRBD1 -
CASSEFQDQWETQYF TGTGCCAGCAGTGAATTCCAAGACCAATGGGAGACCCAGTACTTC TRBJ2-5 TRBV6-1 - few
CASSLEGGSGSYNEQFF TGTGCCAGCAGCTTAGAAGGCGGGAGTGGCTCCTACAATGAGCAGTTCTTC TRBJ2-1 TRBV13 TRBD2 few
CASSYRAGDNEQFF TGTGCCAGCAGTTACCGGGCGGGGGACAATGAGCAGTTCTTC TRBJ2-1 TRBV6-2/TRBV6-3 TRBD2 few
CASSFVGALQTQYF TGTGCCAGCAGTTTTGTAGGTGCTCTGCAGACCCAGTACTTC TRBJ2-5 TRBV27 - -
CASSHSYRWGTAVEGYTF TGTGCCAGCAGTCATTCTTATCGTTGGGGAACTGCCGTAGAGGGCTACACCTTC TRBJ1-2 TRBV28 - -
CASSLAEQGWGYTF TGTGCCAGCAGCTTAGCAGAACAGGGTTGGGGCTACACCTTC TRBJ1-2 TRBV7-2 - -
CASSLAPVGYNEQFF TGTGCCAGCAGTTTAGCTCCGGTAGGGTACAATGAGCAGTTCTTC TRBJ2-1 TRBV27 - -
CASSPGTDLAYEQYF TGTGCCAGCAGTCCCGGGACAGATCTAGCCTACGAGCAGTACTTC TRBJ2-7 TRBV28 TRBD1 -
CASSSETRVGNSYTF TGTGCCAGCAGTTCCGAGACGAGGGTCGGGAACAGCTACACCTTC TRBJ1-2 TRBV28 - few
CASSDTGGRFHGYTF TGTGCCAGCAGTGACACAGGGGGCCGGTTCCATGGCTACACCTTC TRBJ1-2 TRBV25-1 TRBD1 -
CASSLGPGTGDEKLFF TGTGCCAGCAGCTTGGGACCCGGGACAGGCGATGAAAAACTGTTTTTT TRBJ1-4 TRBV5-6 TRBD1 few
CASSIDLTGAYGYTF TGTGCCAGCAGCATCGATTTAACAGGGGCCTATGGCTACACCTTC TRBJ1-2 TRBV5-4 TRBD1 -